The clone carrying this T cell receptor beta chain was seen a few times. The data originate from a study of T-cell reconstitution after alpha-beta-depleted transplantation in children. TCRbeta library preparation incorporated unique molecular identifiers. TCRdb fed the PCR reads into MiXCR, producing one record per CDR3 protein. The sample lists some 490,000 distinct CDR3 sequences, about 12% occurring once. CDR1 and CDR2 from the germline V gene are LGHDT and YNNKEL (reference sequence). This CDR3 spans 17 amino acids. V gave up 0 bases and J gave up 5 bases; unmatched junction bases: 9. The chain joins TRBV3-1 to TRBJ2-5; 10 bases align to TRBD2. The clonotype comes from a human donor who donated a stem cell graft to a child with combined immunodeficiency. The starting material was PBMCs from the stem cell graft donor, obtained from the stem cell graft. The CDR3 DNA follows: TGTGCCAGCAGCCAAGATCATCTAGCGGGAGTAGGGGAGACCCAGTACTTC. This codes for CASSQDHLAGVGETQYF.